The entry below describes one T cell receptor (beta chain). The junction and the germline gene differ at one end; a read error may be behind it. The sample belongs to a study of cytomegalovirus exposure and HLA in healthy donors. Germline-derived CDR1 and CDR2 are SQVTM and ANQGSEA. This CDR3 comprises 11 residues. PCR employed 60 Vbeta and 13 Jbeta primers. This table comes from immunoSEQ multiplex PCR, and its TCRdb copy is limited to in-frame clones, with some not included. The sample lists about 160,000 clones, almost 80% seen once, with about 0.93% in the top ten. The sequence came from a woman between 50 and 59 years old in good health and CMV-seropositive. The sample comprised PBMCs. V usage is TRBV29-1 and J usage is TRBJ1-2; 9 bases fit TRBD1. The CDR3 nucleotides are TGCAGCGTCTGGACAGGGGATGGCTACATCTTC. Translation: CSVWTGDGYIF.